The 20 T cell receptor beta chains below come from one sample, sequenced in a study of blood T cell repertoires in COVID-19. The data were produced by immunoSEQ multiplex PCR, yet TCRdb's version contains in-frame clones alone and is incomplete. Seen here are around 220,000 clones, about nine tenths observed once, and the top ten hold nearly 6.5%. The sequencing input was PBMCs or T cells enriched from blood (not recorded which). Source of these receptors: a woman under 40 with acute COVID-19.

This clone came up once. This chain joins TRBV6-6 and TRBJ2-5; 12 bases match TRBD2. The J segment lost 5 bases and the V segment lost 5 bases, leaving 12 bases of the junction unmatched. This CDR3 is 17 amino acids long. The germline gives CDR1 MNHNY, CDR2 SVGAGI (reference sequence). CDR3 loop: CASSRRASGGAMETQYF. As DNA, the CDR3 is TGTGCCAGCAGTCGCCGGGCTAGCGGGGGGGCAATGGAGACCCAGTACTTC.

This chain uses TRBV5-4 with TRBJ2-3; TRBD2 is a possible D gene (6 bases). From germline, CDR1 is SGHNT and CDR2 YYREEE (reference sequence). Trimming removed 3 bases at V and 3 bases at J, with 14 bases between. CDR3 size: 15 residues. The CDR3 here is CASSYRTLATDTQYF. CDR3 DNA: TGTGCCAGCAGCTACAGGACGCTAGCGACAGATACGCAGTATTTT.

The chain couples TRBV27 to TRBJ2-1; a weak D match, TRBD1 (5 bases). Germline-derived CDR1 and CDR2 are MNHEY and SMNVEV (reference sequence). Trimming pared 3 bases from V and 7 bases from J, leaving 10 bases between. There are 13 residues in the CDR3. The CDR3 bases are TGTGCCAGCAGTTTTAGACAGCTTAATGAGCAGTTCTTC. This encodes CASSFRQLNEQFF.

The chain recombines TRBV6-5 with TRBJ2-7, with 12 bases identical to TRBD2. This CDR3 spans 15 amino acids. V trimming: 5 bases; J trimming: 3 bases; junction bases outside the gene matches: 5. Germline values: CDR1 MNHEY, CDR2 SVGAGI. The DNA of the CDR3 is TGTGCCAGCAGTATAGGGACTAGCGGGTACTACGAGCAGTACTTC. Its translation is CASSIGTSGYYEQYF.

V usage is TRBV18 and J usage is TRBJ1-2; D gene uncertain. The CDR3 extends over 15 amino acids. V dropped 5 bases and J dropped 4 bases, with 17 bases sitting between them. Per germline, CDR1 KGHSH and CDR2 LQKENI. CDR3 DNA sequence: TGTGCCAGCTCAAGCATCGAGGGTTCCCTCTATGGCTACACCTTC. Translated, it gives CASSSIEGSLYGYTF.

The V call is TRBV3-1 (or the pseudogene TRBV3-2), the J call TRBJ2-2; 8 nucleotides line up with TRBD1. Unmatched junction bases numbered 7, after V lost 0 bases and J lost 4 bases. CDR1 and CDR2 from the germline V gene are LGHDT and YNNKEL (reference sequence). This CDR3 is built from 17 residues. The CDR3 region is CASSQDRKDRATGELFF. CDR3 in DNA: TGTGCCAGCAGCCAAGACAGGAAGGACAGGGCCACCGGGGAGCTGTTTTTT.

The CDR3 loop is CASSYSTGGARAGNQPQHF. The CDR3 nucleotides are TGTGCCAGCAGTTACTCGACAGGGGGCGCAAGGGCGGGCAATCAGCCCCAGCATTTT. The genes are TRBV6-2 or TRBV6-3 and TRBJ1-5, with 10 nucleotides matching TRBD1. Germline lookup yields CDR1 MNHEY and CDR2 SVGEGT. V lost 0 bases, J lost 2 bases, and 10 bases stayed unmatched. CDR3 length: 19 residues.

CDR3 sequence: CASSDTFRGDTEAFF. CDR3 bases: TGTGCCAGCAGTGACACATTTCGGGGGGACACTGAAGCTTTCTTT. This chain connects TRBV6-4 to TRBJ1-1, with D possibly being TRBD1 (5 bases). The germline V gene has CDR1 MRHNA and CDR2 SNTAGT. The CDR3 spans 15 residues. Deletions cut 2 bases from V and 3 bases from J, with 13 bases between.

The CDR3 sequence: CASSRRWWSGYEQYF. The CDR3 coding sequence is TGTGCCAGCAGCCGTCGCTGGTGGTCCGGGTACGAGCAGTACTTC. The chain joins TRBV7-4 to TRBJ2-7; D gene ambiguous. The CDR3 totals 15 residues. CDR1 is SGHVT, CDR2 SQSDAQ, per germline. Trimming left V 5 bases short and J 4 bases short, with 18 bases between.

This clone appeared a single time. The chain joins TRBV19 to TRBJ1-3; no reliable D call. V lost 3 bases to trimming and J lost 8 bases, with 11 bases between them. This CDR3 is 13 amino acids long. Germline V gene lookup returns CDR1 LNHDA and CDR2 SQIVND (reference sequence). The CDR3 DNA is TGTGCCAGTAGTATCGTGGAGGGCCACACCATATATTTT. Translation gives CASSIVEGHTIYF.

The chain employs TRBV28 and TRBJ2-4; 9 nucleotides align to TRBD2. Germline CDR1 and CDR2: MDHEN and SYDVKM. With V trimmed by 3 bases and J by 1 base, 4 bases remained unmatched. This CDR3 is 16 amino acids long. This CDR3 reads CASSFVAGGAKNIQYF. In DNA, the CDR3 is TGTGCCAGCAGTTTTGTCGCGGGAGGGGCCAAAAACATTCAGTACTTC.

The CDR3 coding sequence is TGTGCCAGCAGCCCGGGACAAGACTACGAGCAGTACTTC. Translated, it gives CASSPGQDYEQYF. V and J are TRBV2 and TRBJ2-7; D possibly corresponds to TRBD1 (6 bases). V dropped 6 bases and J dropped 3 bases, with 12 bases sitting between them. Germline V gene data show CDR1 as SNHLY and CDR2 as FYNNEI. This CDR3 spans 13 amino acids.

The sample holds one count of this clone. This chain uses TRBV20-1 with TRBJ2-2, with D possibly matching TRBD1 (6 bases). The V end was cut by 3 bases, the J end by 5 bases, with 10 bases between. The CDR3 totals 13 residues. Germline V gene data show CDR1 as DFQATT and CDR2 as SNEGSKA (reference sequence). Written as DNA, the CDR3 is TGCAGTGCTAGTCGCAGGGGAACCGGGGAGCTGTTTTTT. Its protein is CSASRRGTGELFF.

This sequence joins TRBV25-1 and TRBJ2-7, with D maybe TRBD2 (6 bases). Germline V gene lookup returns CDR1 MGHDK and CDR2 SYGVNS. This CDR3 spans 12 amino acids. Between the trimmed V and J ends, which lost 7 bases and 5 bases, there was a span of 12 bases. CDR3 sequence (DNA): TGTGCCAGCACCCGGGGGTCTCACGAGCAGTACTTC. It is translated as CASTRGSHEQYF.

The chain carries TRBV3-1 (or the pseudogene TRBV3-2) and TRBJ2-1; weak D call: TRBD2 (5 bases). There are 16 residues in the CDR3. Germline V CDR1 and CDR2: LGHDT, YNNKEL (reference sequence). Trimming removed 5 bases at V and 4 bases at J, with 18 bases between. This CDR3 is CASSKRANGVYNEQFF. The DNA for the CDR3 is TGTGCCAGCAGCAAAAGGGCCAACGGGGTTTACAATGAGCAGTTCTTC.

This chain uses TRBV7-3 with TRBJ2-3; 9 bases are shared with TRBD2. Germline CDR1 reads SGHTA; CDR2 reads FQGTGA. Trimming cost V 5 bases and J 0 bases; bases outside gene matches: 6. The CDR3 has 16 residues. The CDR3 region is CASSPIAGESTDTQYF. The CDR3 region has the DNA TGTGCCAGCAGCCCCATAGCGGGAGAGAGCACAGATACGCAGTATTTT. Full variable domain (remainder filled in from reference TRBV7-3 and TRBJ2-3): GAGVSQTPSNKVTEKGKYVELRCDPISGHTALYWYRQSLGQGPEFLIYFQGTGAADDSGLPNDRFFAVRPEGSVSTLKIQRTERGDSAVYLCASSPIAGESTDTQYFGPGTRLTVL.

The genes are TRBV7-8 and TRBJ2-1; tentatively, D is TRBD2 (6 bases). The V gene lost 1 base and the J gene lost 9 bases, with 13 bases spanning the gap. This CDR3 has 14 residues. Germline-derived CDR1 and CDR2 are SGHVS and FQNEAQ. This CDR3 is CASSLGRATTEQFF. CDR3 DNA sequence: TGTGCCAGCAGCTTAGGGAGGGCTACCACTGAGCAGTTCTTC.

This clone has only a few counts. V gene TRBV5-6 combines with J gene TRBJ1-5; TRBD1 aligns across 8 bases. Germline CDR1 and CDR2: SGHDT and YYEEEE. The CDR3 is 13 amino acids. The V gene end was trimmed by 4 bases and the J gene end by 6 bases; junction bases not matched to a gene: 3. The CDR3 here is CASSGQGRQPQHF. In DNA form, the CDR3 reads TGTGCCAGCAGCGGACAGGGACGTCAGCCCCAGCATTTT.

The chain recombines TRBV25-1 with TRBJ2-1; TRBD2 matches 13 bases. The CDR3 loop spans 17 amino acids. V trimming: 2 bases; J trimming: 4 bases; junction bases outside the gene matches: 5. CDR1 is MGHDK and CDR2 is SYGVNS in the germline V gene. This CDR3 is CASSEVRGLAGYNEQFF. The CDR3, as DNA: TGTGCCAGCAGTGAAGTGAGGGGACTAGCGGGATACAATGAGCAGTTCTTC.

The chain carries TRBV7-9 and TRBJ2-4; the match to TRBD1 covers 7 bases. Germline assignment: CDR1 SEHNR and CDR2 FQNEAQ (reference sequence). CDR3 length: 17 amino acids. The trim removed 4 bases at V and 0 bases at J, leaving 9 bases unmatched. CDR3 sequence (DNA): TGTGCCAGCAGCTCCTCCGGGACAGCTCTAGCCAAAAACATTCAGTACTTC. Its protein product is CASSSSGTALAKNIQYF.